This T cell receptor (beta chain) appears in the sequencing data of a study of STAT3 mutations in large granular lymphocyte leukemia. Study-level points and caveats: TCR clonotype switching after therapy occurred in about 30% of the 18 patients. No sample exists from the first appearance of each clone. Variable sampling intervals and differing treatment regimens complicated linking therapy response to TCR clonal burden changes. Every T-LGLL patient had at least one immunodominant TCRbeta clonotype.

Per germline, CDR1 SEHNR and CDR2 FQNEAQ (reference sequence). J gave up 8 bases and V 2 bases, and 9 bases lay outside the gene matches. The CDR3 spans 15 residues. This clone is a singleton in its sample. Its antigen remains unknown. TCRbeta libraries averaged around 40,000 productive templates per sample. Here immunoSEQ multiplex PCR was the method, and the copy in TCRdb shows in-frame clones only, minus some. Of under 15,000 clones detected, over 85% appear once; the ten largest clones hold approximately 35%. Sequencing used peripheral blood mononuclear cells. The chain employs TRBV7-9 and TRBJ2-1, with TRBD1 matching 7 bases. The receptor was derived from a man aged 40-49 years with T-cell large granular lymphocyte leukemia. Some clones in this sample may be carry-over from other donors' samples. The DNA for the CDR3 is TGTGCCAGCAGCTTACGCGACAGGGTAATGGATGAGCAGTTCTTC. Protein sequence: CASSLRDRVMDEQFF. Variable domain in full (rest from reference TRBV7-9 and TRBJ2-1): DTGVSQNPRHKITKRGQNVTFRCDPISEHNRLYWYRQTLGQGPEFLTYFQNEAQLEKSRLLSDRFSAERPKGSFSTLEIQRTEQGDSAMYLCASSLRDRVMDEQFFGPGTRLTVL.